Listed here are 19 T cell receptor beta chains from one sample, sequenced in a study of kidney transplant recipient with SARS-CoV-2 infection. In TCRdb, the reads were re-called with MiXCR into one record per CDR3 protein. This repertoire shows under 250,000 distinct CDR3 sequences, 29% found once; its top ten account for roughly 7%. Sequences were derived from a blood sample, sampled at baseline and on day 111 from a kidney transplant recipient. These receptors were collected from a young adult male patient who had COVID-19 and was a kidney transplant recipient. T cells may partly derive from the graft donor.

In the case of this clonotype: The junction differs from germline at one of its ends, possibly a read error. V usage is TRBV3-1 and J usage is TRBJ1-2, with unresolved D. This CDR3 comprises 17 residues. The germline CDR1 and CDR2 sequences are LGHDT and YNNKEL (reference sequence). The CDR3 here is CAGSYTLTLRKTYGYTF. For the CDR3, the DNA is TGTGCCGGCAGCTACACCCTCACCCTTCGAAAGACCTATGGCTACACCTTC.

This clonotype was seen repeatedly, ten times or more. The gene calls are TRBV7-9 and TRBJ1-2; 8 bases line up with TRBD1. The CDR3 has 16 residues. The germline CDR1 and CDR2 sequences are SEHNR and FQNEAQ (reference sequence). Trimming cost V 5 bases and J 0 bases; bases outside gene matches: 8. This CDR3 reads CASSPGQVAPNYGYTF. Here the CDR3 DNA reads TGTGCCAGCAGCCCGGGACAGGTTGCCCCTAACTATGGCTACACCTTC.

This clonotype was recorded at least ten times. The V gene is TRBV3-1, the J gene TRBJ1-1; D is unclear. The germline V gene encodes CDR1 LGHDT and CDR2 YNNKEL (reference sequence). The CDR3 has 17 amino acids. With 3 bases removed from V and 4 bases from J, the gap between germline ends came to 21 bases. The CDR3 coding sequence is TGTGCCAGCAGCCAGGGTTCTCCCATTTCAATTCGCACTGAAGCTTTCTTT. Translation: CASSQGSPISIRTEAFF.

In the case of this clonotype: A clone one base away is much larger, so this may be a read error. This chain connects TRBV10-3 to TRBJ1-3; the match to TRBD1 covers 9 bases. Germline CDR1 reads ENHRY; CDR2 reads SYGVKD. The CDR3 is 15 amino acids. CDR3: CATLRDRDPGDTIYF. In DNA form, the CDR3 reads TGTGCCACCTTAAGGGACAGGGATCCTGGAGACACCATATATTTT.

About this clonotype itself: A much bigger clone sits one base away, suggesting this may be a read error. V gene TRBV7-6 combines with J gene TRBJ2-1; a weak D match, TRBD2 (6 bases). The CDR3 has 14 amino acids. CDR1 and CDR2 from the germline V gene are SGHVS and FNYEAQ. V was shortened by 5 bases and J by 8 bases, with 16 bases between the two germline ends. The CDR3 here is CASSRDSPDDEQFF. CDR3 sequence (DNA): TGTGCCAGCAGCCGGGACTCTCCTGACGATGAGCAGTTCTTC.

This clonotype was detected a few times. CDR3: CASSPRDRGNEQFF. As DNA, the CDR3 is TGTGCCAGTAGTCCCCGGGACAGGGGCAATGAGCAGTTCTTC. The chain couples TRBV19 to TRBJ2-1; 10 nucleotides agree with TRBD1. Looked up from germline, CDR1 is LNHDA and CDR2 is SQIVND (reference sequence). The CDR3 contains 14 residues. J gave up 6 bases and V 5 bases, and 4 bases lay outside the gene matches.

A note on this clonotype: A much more abundant neighbour one base away suggests this may be a read error. The genes are TRBV4-3 and TRBJ1-5, with TRBD1 identical over 8 bases. V lost 8 bases, J lost 4 bases, and 10 bases stayed unmatched. This CDR3 has 15 amino acids. Germline V gives CDR1 LGHNA, CDR2 YSLEER. CDR3 coding DNA: TGCGCCAGCTGGCTTGCCAGGACAGGGAATCAGCCCCAGCATTTT. Translated: CASWLARTGNQPQHF.

On this clonotype: This may be a read error: a much more frequent sequence differs by one nucleotide. This chain links TRBV7-3 with TRBJ2-4; 8 bases are a match to TRBD1. Gene TRBJ2-7 matches the end of the DNA better, so the J call may be wrong. The CDR3 extends over 13 amino acids. The germline CDR1 and CDR2 sequences are SGHTA and FQGTGA. The CDR3 sequence is CASSEQGADEQYF. The CDR3 DNA is TGTGCCAGCAGCGAGCAGGGGGCCGACGAGCAGTACTTC.

This clonotype occurred many times. The CDR3 sequence: CSARQGVNEKLFF. The CDR3 DNA is TGCAGTGCCCGACAGGGTGTTAATGAAAAACTGTTTTTT. The J gene is TRBJ1-4, the V gene TRBV20-1; TRBD1 matches at 7 bases. This CDR3 contains 13 residues. Germline V CDR1 and CDR2: DFQATT, SNEGSKA (reference sequence). Trimming removed 6 bases from V and 4 bases from J; junction bases left unmatched: 5.

This clonotype was observed many times. This chain joins TRBV6-6 and TRBJ1-6; D gene unclear. Germline values: CDR1 MNHNY, CDR2 SVGAGI (reference sequence). Trimming cost V 7 bases and J 9 bases, with 13 bases left between them. The CDR3 runs to 13 residues. CDR3 region: CASTDARISPLHF. The CDR3 nucleotides read TGTGCCAGCACGGACGCTCGAATTTCACCCCTCCACTTT.

Of note for this clonotype: A single base separates this from a much larger clone, so it may be a read error. The chain links TRBV19 to TRBJ1-6, with D uncertain. This CDR3 comprises 14 residues. Germline assignment: CDR1 LNHDA and CDR2 SQIVND (reference sequence). The CDR3 DNA reads as TGTGCCAGTAGTATCGGAACGGGTAATTCACTCCTCCACTTT. Protein sequence: CASSIGTGNSLLHF.

About this clonotype itself: A much larger clone lies one base from this, so it may be a read error. The rearrangement uses TRBV12-5 and TRBJ1-2; perhaps TRBD1 as D (5 bases). Looked up from germline, CDR1 is LGHNT and CDR2 is FRNRAP. V lost 4 bases and J lost 4, with 22 bases in between. The CDR3 has 17 residues. CDR3 residues: CASGSYILQGKTYGYTF. The CDR3 nucleotides read TGTGCTAGTGGTTCATATATTTTGCAGGGAAAGACCTATGGCTACACCTTC.

A word on this clonotype: A clone one base away is much larger, so this may be a read error. The chain combines TRBV10-2 with TRBJ1-6, with 7 bases identical to TRBD1. The V gene end was trimmed by 6 bases and the J gene end by 7 bases; junction bases not matched to a gene: 12. The CDR3 runs to 16 residues. Germline V lookup: CDR1 WSHSY, CDR2 SAAADI. The CDR3 DNA follows: TGCGCCAGCAGAACAACGGAGACAGGGCTAAATTCACCCCTCCACTTT. Its protein product is CASRTTETGLNSPLHF.

As concerns this clonotype: This sequence may be a read error, since a much larger clone differs from it by one base. The genes are TRBV14 and TRBJ1-5; 8 bases line up with TRBD1. J lost 15 bases, V lost 4 bases, and 8 bases had no gene match. CDR3 size: 12 residues. Germline V gene sequence: CDR1 SGHDN, CDR2 FVKESK. The CDR3 DNA follows: TGTGCCAGCAGCCGAGCAGGGGGCCCTCGGCATTTT. It codes for CASSRAGGPRHF.

This clonotype showed up many times. The chain recombines TRBV7-9 with TRBJ2-7; 10 bases agree with TRBD2. This CDR3 has 14 amino acids. The germline V gene encodes CDR1 SEHNR and CDR2 FQNEAQ (reference sequence). The ends lost 2 bases at V and 6 bases at J; junction bases unmatched: 4. In DNA form, the CDR3 reads TGTGCCAGCAGCTTATGGACTAGCGGCGGCGAGCAGTACTTC. Encoded protein: CASSLWTSGGEQYF.

About this clonotype itself: It may be a read error: a sequence one base away is much more abundant. CDR3 amino acids: CSVGPTSPAASAEGTQYF. CDR3 sequence (DNA): TGCAGCGTTGGACCCACCTCCCCAGCCGCCTCGGCTGAAGGGACCCAGTACTTC. The V gene is TRBV29-1, the J gene TRBJ2-5; D is undetermined. CDR3 length equals 18 residues. The germline CDR1 and CDR2 sequences are SQVTM and ANQGSEA. Between the trimmed V and J ends, which lost 4 bases and 7 bases, there was a span of 31 bases. The variable domain in full, with the rest retrieved from reference TRBV29-1 and TRBJ2-5, is SAVISQKPSRDICQRGTSLTIQCQVDSQVTMMFWYRQQPGQSLTLIATANQGSEATYESGFVIDKFPISRPNLTFSTLTVSNMSPEDSSIYLCSVGPTSPAASAEGTQYFGPGTRLLVL.

In regard to this clonotype: Possible read error: a much larger clone is one base away. Here the CDR3 reads CASSAWYSTRKTYGYTF. CDR3 nucleotides: TGTGCCAGCAGTGCTTGGTACTCTACGCGAAAGACCTATGGCTACACCTTC. The rearrangement uses TRBV6-5 and TRBJ1-2; D gene uncertain. The CDR3 consists of 17 residues. Trimming cost V 5 bases and J 4 bases, with 23 bases left between them. From germline, CDR1 is MNHEY and CDR2 SVGAGI.

This clonotype was seen at least ten times. V usage is TRBV7-3 and J usage is TRBJ1-1; 8 bases match TRBD1. V lost 5 bases and J lost 6; bases outside the gene matches: 5. This CDR3 comprises 13 residues. The V gene's germline CDR1 is SGHTA and CDR2 FQGTGA. The CDR3 sequence is CASSEDREAEAFF. Here the CDR3 DNA reads TGTGCCAGCAGCGAGGACAGGGAAGCTGAAGCTTTCTTT.

This clonotype has at least ten counts. The genes are TRBV7-2 and TRBJ1-2; D is undetermined. The CDR3 length is 13 residues. CDR1 and CDR2 from the germline V gene are SGHTA and FQGNSA. V was trimmed by 7 bases and J by 1 base, leaving 10 bases between them. Here the CDR3 DNA reads TGTGCCAGCACCCTAGAACGTAACTATGGCTACACCTTC. Its protein product is CASTLERNYGYTF.